These 26 T cell receptor beta chains originate from one sample sequenced in a study of OX40 agonist ivuxolimab in advanced cancers. Only in-frame clones appear in the TCRdb table, and some are missing; sequencing was by immunoSEQ multiplex PCR. The profile shows 40,000 or so clones, 70% to 85% of them singletons. This material consisted of CD4+ or CD8+ T cells sorted from blood, taken in a trial of the OX40 agonist ivuxolimab. All receptors derive from an adult with an advanced solid tumor such as melanoma, head and neck, liver or kidney cancer.

V usage is TRBV10-3 and J usage is TRBJ2-3, with TRBD2 identical over 10 bases. This CDR3 contains 15 residues. Per germline, CDR1 ENHRY and CDR2 SYGVKD. V was pared by 9 bases and J by 4 bases, with 10 bases of the junction left unmatched. DNA of the CDR3: TGTGCCATAGGGGCTAGCGGGAGTTGGGCAGATACGCAGTATTTT. Its translation: CAIGASGSWADTQYF.

The chain joins TRBV7-2 to TRBJ2-5; 13 nucleotides line up with TRBD2. The CDR3 covers 16 residues. The germline V gene encodes CDR1 SGHTA and CDR2 FQGNSA. The V and J ends lost 1 base and 6 bases, in that order; junction bases with no gene match: 5. The CDR3 reads CASSLEVLAGGQTQYF. DNA of the CDR3: TGTGCCAGCAGCTTAGAAGTACTAGCGGGAGGGCAGACCCAGTACTTC. Based on the CDR3 plus reference TRBV7-2 and TRBJ2-5, the full variable domain is GAGVSQSPSNKVTEKGKDVELRCDPISGHTALYWYRQSLGQGLEFLIYFQGNSAPDKSGLPSDRFSAERTGGSVSTLTIQRTQQEDSAVYLCASSLEVLAGGQTQYFGPGTRLLVL.

This clone was seen only once. The chain is built from TRBV29-1 and TRBJ2-1; TRBD1 might be the D (5 bases). This CDR3 is 16 amino acids long. The germline V gene has CDR1 SQVTM and CDR2 ANQGSEA. Between the trimmed V and J ends, which lost 6 bases and 0 bases, there was a span of 18 bases. The CDR3 DNA reads as TGCAGCGTCTCGAAGGGGCACTTCAGCTCCTACAATGAGCAGTTCTTC. Its translation is CSVSKGHFSSYNEQFF.

CDR3: CASTTRPTQDTQYF. In DNA, the CDR3 is TGTGCCAGCACCACCCGACCAACCCAAGATACGCAGTATTTT. The chain couples TRBV5-4 to TRBJ2-3; D ambiguous. Germline CDR1 and CDR2: SGHNT and YYREEE (reference sequence). This CDR3 has 14 residues. V was trimmed by 6 bases and J by 5 bases, leaving 16 bases between them.

The chain uses TRBV19 and TRBJ2-3; weak D call: TRBD2 (6 bases). The length of the CDR3 is 17 residues. V lost 7 bases to trimming and J lost 5 bases, with 25 bases between them. Germline CDR1 is LNHDA and CDR2 is SQIVND (reference sequence). The CDR3 here is CASTGGLWRGSEDTQYF. The CDR3 nucleotides are TGTGCCAGTACTGGGGGATTATGGAGGGGATCCGAAGATACGCAGTATTTT.

This clone was recorded once. This rearrangement joins TRBV2 to TRBJ2-3; D uncertain. This CDR3 region has 15 residues. V was clipped by 3 bases and J by 4 bases, with 14 bases between them. In germline, CDR1 is SNHLY, CDR2 FYNNEI. The CDR3 region has the DNA TGTGCCAGCAGTGACGTAGGATTCCGACCAGATACGCAGTATTTT. The encoded protein is CASSDVGFRPDTQYF.

The rearrangement links TRBV13 to TRBJ2-7, with TRBD2 matching over 12 bases. The J segment lost 4 bases and the V segment lost 3 bases, leaving 4 bases of the junction unmatched. The CDR3 has 15 residues. Germline CDR1 and CDR2: PRHDT and FYEKMQ (reference sequence). The CDR3 DNA is TGTGCCAGCAGCTTCCGACTAGCGGGAGCATACGAGCAGTACTTC. This gives the protein CASSFRLAGAYEQYF.

The gene calls are TRBV4-1 and TRBJ2-3, with D possibly matching TRBD2 (5 bases). The CDR3 is 14 residues long. Trimming pared 1 base from V and 2 bases from J, leaving 7 bases between. CDR1 MGHRA and CDR2 YSYEKL come from the germline V gene. As DNA, the CDR3 is TGCGCCAGCAGCCAAGGGGAGATCACAGATACGCAGTATTTT. This codes for CASSQGEITDTQYF.

The chain has TRBV6-5 and TRBJ1-5; weak D call: TRBD1 (5 bases). The CDR3 totals 13 residues. V lost 2 bases and J lost 9, with 11 bases in between. Germline V lookup: CDR1 MNHEY, CDR2 SVGAGI. CDR3 nucleotide sequence: TGTGCCAGCAGTTACAGTCCTACAGGGCCCCAGCATTTT. It translates to CASSYSPTGPQHF.

This chain uses TRBV27 with TRBJ1-6; no reliable D call. This CDR3 comprises 17 residues. CDR1 MNHEY and CDR2 SMNVEV come from the germline V gene (reference sequence). V lost 4 bases, J lost 5 bases, and 18 bases lay in between. The CDR3 is CASSSPGRLDHNSPLHF. The DNA of the CDR3 is TGTGCCAGCAGTTCTCCGGGCCGCTTAGACCATAATTCACCCCTCCACTTT.

The V and J genes are TRBV5-7 and TRBJ2-1; TRBD2 matches at 12 bases. TRBV5-7 is given ORF status, its function remaining uncertain. The junction had 12 bases not matched to a gene; V was cut back by 4 bases and J by 1 base. CDR3 size: 19 residues. For the CDR3, the DNA is TGTGCCAGCAGCGTACCCACTAGCGGGAGGCCTCAATCCTACAATGAGCAGTTCTTC. This codes for CASSVPTSGRPQSYNEQFF.

The chain joins TRBV4-2 to TRBJ1-2; D not resolved. CDR3 size: 15 residues. With 4 bases removed from V and 0 bases from J, the gap between germline ends came to 12 bases. Germline V gene lookup returns CDR1 LGHNA and CDR2 YNFKEQ. CDR3 amino acids: CASSLYRTANYGYTF. CDR3 DNA sequence: TGTGCCAGCAGCCTTTACCGGACTGCTAACTATGGCTACACCTTC.

The gene calls are TRBV11-2 and TRBJ2-1; 7 bases line up with TRBD1. The CDR3 loop spans 14 amino acids. Germline V gives CDR1 SGHAT, CDR2 FQNNGV. Germline trimming cut 1 base from V and 9 bases from J; bases unmatched to any gene: 6. In DNA, the CDR3 is TGTGCCAGCAGCTTAGTCGACAGGGAACGTGAGCAGTTCTTC. It encodes CASSLVDREREQFF. Combining the CDR3 with reference TRBV11-2 and TRBJ2-1 gives the whole variable domain EAGVAQSPRYKIIEKRQSVAFWCNPISGHATLYWYQQILGQGPKLLIQFQNNGVVDDSQLPKDRFSAERLKGVDSTLKIQPAKLEDSAVYLCASSLVDREREQFFGPGTRLTVL.

The chain carries TRBV6-5 and TRBJ1-1; the D is unclear. This CDR3 has 15 amino acids. Trimming pared 6 bases from V and 0 bases from J, leaving 14 bases between. Germline CDR1 is MNHEY and CDR2 is SVGAGI. CDR3: CASRGWTVLNTEAFF. The CDR3, as DNA: TGTGCCAGCAGAGGATGGACGGTCTTGAACACTGAAGCTTTCTTT.

The gene calls are TRBV29-1 and TRBJ1-5, with 7 bases lining up with TRBD1. The germline gives CDR1 SQVTM, CDR2 ANQGSEA. V shed 6 bases, J shed 5 bases, and the junction held 4 bases outside the gene matches. CDR3 length equals 12 residues. For the CDR3, the DNA is TGCAGCGTGTATACAGGGGATCAGCCCCAGCATTTT. Translated: CSVYTGDQPQHF.

The J gene is TRBJ1-2, the V gene TRBV5-4; D remains ambiguous. The CDR3 loop spans 15 amino acids. Trimming removed 0 bases from V and 3 bases from J, with 12 bases in between. CDR1 is SGHNT and CDR2 is YYREEE in the germline V gene (reference sequence). CDR3: CASSLEGVPHYGYTF. CDR3 nucleotide sequence: TGTGCCAGCAGCTTGGAAGGAGTCCCTCACTATGGCTACACCTTC.

This rearrangement joins TRBV7-2 to TRBJ2-3, with TRBD2 matching over 7 bases. Unmatched junction bases numbered 15, after V lost 5 bases and J lost 1 base. The CDR3 covers 18 residues. Germline V gene data show CDR1 as SGHTA and CDR2 as FQGNSA. Here the CDR3 reads CASSHPSGGSWGTDTQYF. The CDR3 region has the DNA TGTGCCAGCAGCCACCCTAGCGGTGGGAGCTGGGGCACAGATACGCAGTATTTT.

This clone has only one observation. One end of the junction varies from germline; a read error may be responsible. J is TRBJ2-3 and V is TRBV5-1, with a tentative D call TRBD2 (6 bases). The CDR3 has 13 amino acids. The germline V gene has CDR1 SGHRS and CDR2 YFSETQ. CDR3 DNA sequence: TGCGCCAGCAGCTTGGACGGGGGAGATATGCAGTATTTT. It encodes CASSLDGGDMQYF.

The J gene is TRBJ2-2, the V gene TRBV21-1; the DNA was not used to check the table's D call, TRBD1. TRBV21-1 has pseudogene status. The CDR3 spans 18 residues. DNA of the CDR3: TGTGCCAGCAGCAAGGAACAGGGGGCTAGAGAAGGCGCCGGGGAGCTGTTTTTT. It translates to CASSKEQGAREGAGELFF.

The V call is TRBV6-1, the J call TRBJ2-3; TRBD1 is a possible D gene (5 bases). CDR3 length: 13 residues. Germline V gene data show CDR1 as MNHNS and CDR2 as SASEGT. V lost 4 bases, J lost 2 bases, and 7 bases lay in between. The CDR3, as DNA: TGTGCCAGCAGTGTGGACACCACAGATACGCAGTATTTT. This gives the protein CASSVDTTDTQYF.

DNA for the CDR3: TGTGCCAGCAGGGAAGGGTATGGCTACACCTTC. This codes for CASREGYGYTF. The chain has TRBV28 and TRBJ1-2, with D unresolved. CDR3 length equals 11 residues. Germline V gives CDR1 MDHEN, CDR2 SYDVKM. Trimming shortened V by 6 bases and J by 5 bases, and 7 bases separated the two germline ends.

The chain uses TRBV14 and TRBJ2-1, with D possibly matching TRBD2 (5 bases). Trimming left V 0 bases short and J 3 bases short, with 9 bases between. Germline lookup yields CDR1 SGHDN and CDR2 FVKESK. The CDR3 runs 15 residues. The CDR3 spells CASSQDTGFYNEQFF. The CDR3 DNA follows: TGTGCCAGCAGCCAAGATACGGGGTTCTACAATGAGCAGTTCTTC. The variable domain in full, with the rest retrieved from reference TRBV14 and TRBJ2-1, is EAGVTQFPSHSVIEKGQTVTLRCDPISGHDNLYWYRRVMGKEIKFLLHFVKESKQDESGMPNNRFLAERTGGTYSTLKVQPAELEDSGVYFCASSQDTGFYNEQFFGPGTRLTVL.

The chain links TRBV12-5 to TRBJ1-1; D not certain. Germline lookup yields CDR1 LGHNT and CDR2 FRNRAP. The V gene lost 9 bases and the J gene lost 1 base, with 12 bases spanning the gap. The CDR3 extends over 13 amino acids. CDR3 in amino acids: CASGTTGNTEAFF. The DNA of the CDR3 is TGTGCTAGCGGTACAACGGGGAACACTGAAGCTTTCTTT.

In its sample, this clone was seen a few times. The J gene is TRBJ2-6, the V gene TRBV7-9, with D unclear. Germline assignment: CDR1 SEHNR and CDR2 FQNEAQ (reference sequence). Trimming stripped 3 bases from V and 0 bases from J, with 9 bases between. This CDR3 region has 16 residues. The CDR3 is CASSFLVASGANVLTF. CDR3 in DNA: TGTGCCAGCAGCTTCCTGGTGGCCTCTGGGGCCAACGTCCTGACTTTC.

The chain recombines TRBV5-4 with TRBJ2-6; D call uncertain. The V gene lost 6 bases and the J gene lost 0 bases, with 16 bases spanning the gap. The CDR3 spans 17 residues. Germline CDR1 reads SGHNT; CDR2 reads YYREEE (reference sequence). The CDR3 here is CASNSLFRSSGANVLTF. CDR3 coding DNA: TGTGCCAGCAACTCGCTTTTCAGGTCCTCTGGGGCCAACGTCCTGACTTTC.

This chain links TRBV2 with TRBJ1-5; D remains unclear. The CDR3 is made up of 14 amino acids. The V end lost 6 bases, the J end lost 3 bases, and 12 bases lay between the germline ends. The germline V gene has CDR1 SNHLY and CDR2 FYNNEI. The CDR3 loop reads CASRGNTYNQPQHF. CDR3 nucleotides: TGTGCCAGCAGAGGGAACACTTACAATCAGCCCCAGCATTTT.